What follows describes a single TCR beta chain. What this receptor recognizes is not known. It has no much larger one-base neighbor in the sample; base qualities were not kept. The data stem from a study of blood T cell repertoires in COVID-19 (dated by TCRdb to 2020 to 2022). Context from the whole study: The collaborator samples originated in the United States, Italy and Spain and spanned the acute and convalescent phases of COVID-19. A freely available public database, intended as a resource for researchers studying the immune response to SARS-CoV-2, is where the repertoires were released. The material from the prospective study consisted of cDNA or gDNA derived from T cells, B-cell-depleted T cells, or PBMCs. Deeply sampled blood TCRbeta repertoires from subjects exposed to, actively infected with, or recovered from COVID-19 were included in the dataset. A de-identified subject ID, COVID-19 status, age in years and sex were almost always included in the sample metadata. Where available, HLA class I and class II types were obtained from metadata supplied by the sample provider rather than from assay-based typing. The samples were drawn from the first 160 participants of the ongoing ImmuneRACE study and from 950 to 1,500 subjects provided by 6 global collaborators. General findings and caveats noted by the study authors: The quantity of clinical and demographic metadata differed by source and by participant and was supplied without curation.

Each collaborating institution followed its own protocols to collect whole blood in K2EDTA tubes. For TCRbeta analysis, collaborator samples were shipped as frozen whole blood, as isolated PBMCs, or as DNA extracted from either sample type. Taken from cysteine to phenylalanine, the CDR3 has 16 residues. Only CDR3 DNA remains: 48 bases, in frame from the first base. V is trimmed back by 6 bases and J by 6 bases, and the junction contains 11 bases that no gene match accounts for. CDR1 and CDR2 are drawn from the germline V gene (reference sequence): LNHDA, SQIVND. TCRbeta CDR3 regions were amplified from genomic DNA using the immunoSEQ Assay, a bias-controlled multiplex PCR. Per the source publication's procedure: The number of nucleated cells in each sample was estimated by amplification of reference gene primers within the assay. Sequence reads were collapsed and filtered to measure the absolute abundance of every unique TCRbeta CDR3 rearrangement. Productive Simpson clonality was computed per sample as the square root of Simpson's diversity index over productive rearrangements. This immuneACCESS table, as held by TCRdb, lists in-frame sequences with V and J called but not all clones. Of the missing ones, under half trace to an unresolved V gene in checked studies; the others have no known cause. Clone size and the V and J calls come from that table; the DNA yielded D and trimming. Across this sample there are 90,000 to 150,000 clones, with 65% to 80% seen only once. The ten largest account for 2% to 3% of the sample.

This clonotype was obtained from a man aged 45-65 years with acute or convalescent COVID-19. The sequenced material came from peripheral blood. The V and J genes are TRBV19 and TRBJ1-5, with 10 bases in between that match TRBD1. The CDR3 has the sequence CASRPRDRGRGQPQHF. The DNA is as follows: TGTGCCAGTAGACCCCGGGACAGGGGACGCGGTCAGCCCCAGCATTTT.